The next 6 T cell receptor beta chains were all read from a single sample in a study of post-analysis software for immune sequencing data. Study outcomes and limitations: Controls had lower frequencies than patients of a few TRBV segments, which included TRBV5-6, TRBV5-1 and TRBV20-1.

Unique molecular identifiers were built into the TCR beta cDNA libraries. TCRdb used MiXCR to reprocess the PCR reads, holding one entry per CDR3 protein. The sample has 750,000 to 900,000 distinct CDR3 sequences, under 60% seen once. For these receptors, no antigen is known. Sequencing was carried out using blood. Every receptor here comes from a girl aged 10 to 17 with multiple sclerosis.

In regard to this clonotype: A clone one base away is much larger, so this may be a read error. The chain carries TRBV25-1 and TRBJ1-1; D is unresolved. The V end lost 7 bases, the J end lost 1 base, and 4 bases lay between the germline ends. CDR1 MGHDK and CDR2 SYGVNS come from the germline V gene. The CDR3 is 11 amino acids. CDR3 loop: CASNPNTEAFF. CDR3 bases: TGTGCCAGCAACCCGAACACTGAAGCTTTCTTT.

This clonotype was found a few times. This chain connects TRBV29-1 to TRBJ2-3, with 7 bases identical to TRBD1. CDR3 length equals 14 residues. The V segment lost 6 bases and the J segment 7 bases; nucleotides outside the gene matches: 13. The germline CDR1 and CDR2 sequences are SQVTM and ANQGSEA. The CDR3 is CSVAGTEKGYTQYF. CDR3 nucleotide sequence: TGCAGCGTCGCCGGGACAGAAAAAGGATATACGCAGTATTTT.

The rearrangement joins TRBV10-3 to TRBJ2-5; perhaps TRBD2 as D (7 bases). The CDR3 has 16 amino acids. From germline, CDR1 is ENHRY and CDR2 SYGVKD. Trimming removed 3 bases at V and 2 bases at J, with 16 bases between. CDR3 sequence (DNA): TGTGCCATCAGTGAAAGGGGGGGGGCGCGACAAGAGACCCAGTACTTC. It codes for CAISERGGARQETQYF.

This clonotype was seen a few times. V gene TRBV7-9 combines with J gene TRBJ2-1; TRBD2 matches 15 bases. This CDR3 has 17 residues. The junction had 9 bases not matched to a gene; V was cut back by 5 bases and J by 7 bases. The germline gives CDR1 SEHNR, CDR2 FQNEAQ (reference sequence). In DNA form, the CDR3 reads TGTGCCAGCAGCGCGGGGACTAGCGGGAGGACCAAAAATGAGCAGTTCTTC. As protein: CASSAGTSGRTKNEQFF.

This clonotype was observed a handful of times. The V and J genes are TRBV7-6 and TRBJ2-5; weak D call: TRBD1 (6 bases). The CDR3 covers 14 residues. The V end was cut by 2 bases, the J end by 3 bases, with 10 bases between. The germline gives CDR1 SGHVS, CDR2 FNYEAQ. The CDR3 here is CASSLNREKETQYF. DNA for the CDR3: TGTGCCAGCAGCTTAAACAGGGAAAAAGAGACCCAGTACTTC.

CDR3 loop: CSARGPTSGIYEQYF. The CDR3 bases are TGCAGTGCTAGAGGCCCGACTAGCGGGATCTACGAGCAGTACTTC. The chain joins TRBV20-1 to TRBJ2-7; 11 bases are a match to TRBD2. V trimming: 1 base; J trimming: 3 bases; junction bases outside the gene matches: 5. The CDR3 consists of 15 residues. Germline V CDR1 and CDR2: DFQATT, SNEGSKA (reference sequence).